This T cell receptor (beta chain) was sequenced in a study of shared clonotypes between healthy human individuals. Assay: immunoSEQ multiplex PCR; the TCRdb copy retains only in-frame clones and omits some. The data show approximately 1,500,000 clones, roughly 96% seen once. Subsets obtained from CD4+ cells comprised CD45RA+ naive and CD45RA-negative memory cells. The sequence came from a man aged 25-40 years in good health. Specimen: naive CD4+ T cells sorted from blood. The sample's subset: CD45RA+ positively selected.

The CDR3 DNA follows: TGTGCCAGCAGCTTGTGGGAGGGTGTCATGAACACTGAAGCTTTCTTT. Translating it yields CASSLWEGVMNTEAFF. This chain joins TRBV5-5 and TRBJ1-1; no clear D gene. Trimming removed 1 base at V and 0 bases at J, with 13 bases between. The CDR3 totals 16 residues. The germline CDR1 and CDR2 sequences are SGHKS and YYEKEE (reference sequence). Looking up the rest from reference TRBV5-5 and TRBJ1-1 gives the full variable domain: DAGVTQSPTHLIKTRGQQVTLRCSPISGHKSVSWYQQVLGQGPQFIFQYYEKEERGRGNFPDRFSARQFPNYSSELNVNALLLGDSALYLCASSLWEGVMNTEAFFGQGTRLTVV.